The subject of this entry is one T cell receptor (beta chain). The sample comes from a study of blood T cell repertoires in COVID-19. Sequencing was performed with immunoSEQ multiplex PCR; in TCRdb, only in-frame clones are kept and a portion is missing. The sample contains roughly 260,000 clones, approximately 89% of which appear only once. The V end lost 6 bases, the J end lost 2 bases, and 7 bases lay between the germline ends. This CDR3 is built from 12 residues. Germline CDR1 is MNHNY and CDR2 is SVGAGI (reference sequence). The sample taken for sequencing was peripheral blood. The rearrangement joins TRBV6-6 to TRBJ1-2; D uncertain. This clonotype was sampled from a woman between 45 and 65 years old with acute or convalescent COVID-19. CDR3: CASRLLNYGYTF. The CDR3 DNA is TGTGCCAGCAGGCTCCTAAACTATGGCTACACCTTC.